These T cell receptor beta chains were read from a single sample in a study of response to subunit inactivated influenza vaccine. TCRdb reanalysed the RT-PCR reads using MiXCR and keeps one entry per CDR3 protein. In the table there are hundreds of thousands of distinct CDR3 sequences, around 13% of which are singletons. Here the sequenced sample was PBMCs from blood, taken 14 to 15 days before vaccination. All receptors come from a man aged 45 to 65 who received an inactivated influenza vaccine. CDR3s include the opening cysteine and the closing phenylalanine or tryptophan.

j_gene	v_gene	CDR3aa
TRBJ2-3	TRBV4-3	CASSQRGALAGGTDTQYF
TRBJ2-7	TRBV6-2/TRBV6-3	CASSPDRVVEQYF
TRBJ2-4	TRBV20-1	CSARAASGGLAKNIQYF
TRBJ2-3	TRBV29-1	CSVGGAFTQYF
TRBJ2-7	TRBV6-5	CASSAGGGAAYF
TRBJ2-1	TRBV7-8	CASSFGSGKYNEQFF
TRBJ2-7	TRBV11-2	CASILTSGGAYEQYF
TRBJ1-4	TRBV7-2	CASSFFGNEKLFF
TRBJ2-1	TRBV19	CASSSTSSYNEQFF
TRBJ2-5	TRBV20-1	CSARDPRLAGETQYF
TRBJ2-2	TRBV20-1	CSARSQGSTGELFF
TRBJ2-5	TRBV28	CASSTGTSGELGETQYF
TRBJ2-1	TRBV3-1	CASSQSGLFNEQFF
TRBJ1-1	TRBV12-3/TRBV12-4	CASTMGRGPSEAFF
TRBJ2-2	TRBV3-1	CASSPHPTGELFF
TRBJ2-7	TRBV7-9	CASSVKGYEQYF
TRBJ2-3	TRBV2	CASSEAVGGAGTDTQYF
TRBJ2-1	TRBV20-1	CSATRPGAQGSHEQFF
TRBJ2-5	TRBV5-1	CASSLTAGGQETQYF
TRBJ1-5	TRBV6-2/TRBV6-3	CASSYLRDRDQPQHF
TRBJ2-7	TRBV24-1	CATSDSSGQYF
TRBJ1-5	TRBV28	CASSLHRDRGGQPQHF
TRBJ1-5	TRBV6-2/TRBV6-3	CASSYSGEDQPQHF
TRBJ1-1	TRBV5-1	CASSFTASTEAFF
TRBJ2-1	TRBV5-1	CASSLEAAGGLEQFF
TRBJ2-1	TRBV24-1	CATRGVTDNEQFF
TRBJ2-7	TRBV12-3/TRBV12-4	CASRRGGSSYEQYF
TRBJ2-1	TRBV29-1	CSVGYLSLINNEQFF
TRBJ2-1	TRBV18	CASSPQAPYSDNEQFF
TRBJ1-5	TRBV5-5	CASSLRGWPQHF
TRBJ2-2	TRBV25-1	CASSERAYTGELFF
TRBJ2-1	TRBV4-3	CASNPGQGVVEQFF
TRBJ2-1	TRBV6-1	CASSPRGGWGNEQFF
TRBJ2-7	TRBV12-3/TRBV12-4	CASSLGPPGEQYF
TRBJ2-7	TRBV4-1	CASSRGTPMVEQYF
TRBJ2-7	TRBV10-3	CAIRSPGLASSYEQYF
TRBJ2-1	TRBV11-3	CASSTAGTGSYNEQFF
TRBJ2-2	TRBV20-1	CSAKPGGLAGELFF
TRBJ1-1	TRBV3-1	CASSPSTGPGAEAFF
TRBJ2-3	TRBV20-1	CSASDGPDTQYF